Sequencing of this TCR beta chain was carried out in a study of regulatory T cells in long-lasting Graves disease. Overall study findings and caveats: Whereas new patients shared 800 to 1,000 public clonotypes, persistent patients shared more, at 2,500 to 3,500.

This clonotype was recorded a few times. Its cognate antigen is unknown. Construction of TCR beta libraries relied on iRepertoire HTBI primers and on Arm-PCR targeting CDR3 regions. TCRdb passed the multiplex PCR reads through MiXCR, listing each CDR3 protein once. The sample lists 560,000 or so distinct CDR3 sequences; 16% were seen once. This CDR3 comprises 14 residues. V was pared by 3 bases and J by 5 bases, with 13 bases between. Germline CDR1 SGHDN, CDR2 FVKESK. Time point noted: newly diagnosed GD, antithyroid drugs for less than 3 months. RNA from PBMCs was the source of the TCR library. This sample was shared with a second study, whose subject was T cells in Graves' hyperthyroidism and ophthalmopathy.

Source: peripheral blood mononuclear cells (PBMCs), taken at new diagnosis, from a patient treated with antithyroid drugs. The receptor was isolated from a man younger than 35 with Graves disease. This rearrangement joins TRBV14 to TRBJ2-5; perhaps D is TRBD1 or TRBD2 (5 bases each). The DNA of the CDR3 is TGTGCCAGCAGCCAGCAACTAGAGGGGGAGACCCAGTACTTC. This gives the protein CASSQQLEGETQYF.